This TCR beta chain was captured by sequencing in a study of cytomegalovirus exposure and HLA in healthy donors. CDR1 and CDR2 (germline): KGHSH, LQKENI. Germline trimming cut 4 bases from V and 1 base from J; bases unmatched to any gene: 9. This CDR3 is 17 amino acids long. PCR employed 60 Vbeta and 13 Jbeta primers. Using immunoSEQ multiplex PCR, the repertoire was profiled, and TCRdb retains in-frame clones only, with some absent. The sample shows about 170,000 clones, and 1.3% sits with its ten largest clones. J is TRBJ1-3 and V is TRBV18, with TRBD1 identical over 8 bases. This sequence was found in an older woman in good health and CMV-seronegative. Sequenced material: PBMCs. This CDR3 reads CASSQLQGALSGNTIYF. Here the CDR3 DNA reads TGTGCCAGCTCACAGCTCCAGGGGGCCTTGTCTGGAAACACCATATATTTT.